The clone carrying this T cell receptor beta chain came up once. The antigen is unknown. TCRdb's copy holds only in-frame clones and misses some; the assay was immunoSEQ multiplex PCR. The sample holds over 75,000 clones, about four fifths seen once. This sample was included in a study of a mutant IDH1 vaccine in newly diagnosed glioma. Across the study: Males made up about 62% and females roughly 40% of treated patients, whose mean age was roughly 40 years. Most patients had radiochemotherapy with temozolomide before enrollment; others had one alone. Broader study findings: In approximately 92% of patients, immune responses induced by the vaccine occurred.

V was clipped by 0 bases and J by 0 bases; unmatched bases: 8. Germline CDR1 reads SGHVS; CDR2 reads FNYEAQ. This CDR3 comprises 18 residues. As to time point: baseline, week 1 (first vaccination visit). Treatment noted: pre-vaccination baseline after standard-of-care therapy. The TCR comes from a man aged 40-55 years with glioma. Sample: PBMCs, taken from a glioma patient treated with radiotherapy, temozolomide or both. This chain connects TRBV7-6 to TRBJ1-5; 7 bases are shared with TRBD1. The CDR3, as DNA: TGTGCCAGCAGCTTAGCTCCAGGGGGGTTGTATAGCAATCAGCCCCAGCATTTT. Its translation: CASSLAPGGLYSNQPQHF.